The 6 T cell receptor beta chains below come from one sample, sequenced in a study of shared clonotypes between healthy human individuals. Selected positively for CCR7 and CD45RO-negative, naive CD8 cells excluded terminally differentiated effector memory CD45RA+ cells. Repertoires were generated with immunoSEQ multiplex PCR, while TCRdb's copy carries only in-frame clones and drops some. The sample has about 2.1 million clones; about 93% are singletons. The sample taken for sequencing was naive CD8+ T cells from PBMCs. These receptors originate from a man in his late teens or twenties in good health. Some clones in this sample may be carry-over from other donors' samples.

For the CDR3, the DNA is TGCGCCAGCAGCCCACAGGACAGGGAAGGGGAAAAACTGTTTTTT. As protein: CASSPQDREGEKLFF. The genes are TRBV4-1 and TRBJ1-4; 8 bases agree with TRBD1. In germline, CDR1 is MGHRA, CDR2 YSYEKL. The V and J ends lost 4 bases and 8 bases, in that order; junction bases with no gene match: 9. The length of the CDR3 is 15 residues.

This rearrangement joins TRBV19 to TRBJ2-1, with 7 bases fitting TRBD2. CDR1 and CDR2 from the germline V gene are LNHDA and SQIVND (reference sequence). Losses at the gene ends were 5 bases for V and 10 bases for J; bases not matched to a gene: 11. The CDR3 runs 14 residues. The CDR3 bases are TGTGCCAGTAGTTATGGACTAGTTTCAAGCGAGCAGTTCTTC. It specifies CASSYGLVSSEQFF.

J is TRBJ2-1 and V is TRBV7-9; D remains ambiguous. Trimming pared 6 bases from V and 5 bases from J, leaving 8 bases between. The CDR3 consists of 12 residues. Germline assignment: CDR1 SEHNR and CDR2 FQNEAQ (reference sequence). The CDR3 spells CASSLSDNEQFF. In DNA, the CDR3 is TGTGCCAGCAGTTTATCCGACAATGAGCAGTTCTTC.

The V and J genes are TRBV7-8 and TRBJ2-7, with TRBD1 as a possible D gene (6 bases). In germline, CDR1 is SGHVS, CDR2 FQNEAQ. The CDR3 sequence is 17 residues long. V dropped 4 bases and J dropped 2 bases, with 21 bases sitting between them. The CDR3 nucleotides are TGTGCCAGCAGCTACCGGGTTACCGGGACACCTCCCTACGAGCAGTACTTC. Protein product: CASSYRVTGTPPYEQYF.

With regard to this clone: A junction end diverges from the germline sequence, so it may reflect a read error. The chain links TRBV7-2 to TRBJ2-7; D is unclear. Per germline, CDR1 SGHTA and CDR2 FQGNSA. There are 11 residues in the CDR3. This CDR3 reads CASGFGYEQYF. The CDR3 DNA reads TGTGCCAGCGGCTTTGGCTACGAGCAGTACTTC.

V usage is TRBV7-3 and J usage is TRBJ2-1; 8 nucleotides match TRBD2. This CDR3 contains 14 residues. From germline, CDR1 is SGHTA and CDR2 FQGTGA. The V segment lost 6 bases and the J segment 8 bases; nucleotides outside the gene matches: 9. The CDR3, as DNA: TGTGCCAGCAGTACCAGCGGGAGAGCGGATGAGCAGTTCTTC. This encodes CASSTSGRADEQFF.